The rows below give T cell receptor beta chains drawn from one sample of a study of early stage breast cancer tumors. Sequencing used immunoSEQ multiplex PCR; TCRdb keeps in-frame clones, though not all of them. The sample consists of about 14,000 clones, approximately 84% of them appearing once. Material for sequencing was normal breast tissue next to the tumor. All receptors come from a person in their thirties with breast cancer. CDR3s include the opening cysteine and the closing phenylalanine or tryptophan. The D gene is left open where the match is weak. Expanded clones are given a class, and other clones once, few, many or no size at all.

J | D | V | size | DNA | CDR3
TRBJ1-2 | - | TRBV30 | - | TGTGCCTGGGCCGCGGCGGATGGCTACACCTTC | CAWAAADGYTF
TRBJ2-7 | - | TRBV11-2 | - | TGTGCCAGCAGCTTAGGGGTGGGAGCGATATCCTACGAGCAGTACTTC | CASSLGVGAISYEQYF
TRBJ2-3 | - | TRBV29-1 | medium-sized | TGCAGCGTTGGGCAGGGTTGGAACACAGATACGCAGTATTTT | CSVGQGWNTDTQYF
TRBJ2-2 | - | TRBV10-3 | - | TGTGCCATCGGTCAGGGAGGCACCGGGGAGCTGTTTTTT | CAIGQGGTGELFF
TRBJ1-5 | - | TRBV7-9 | - | TGTGCCAGCAGCTTACTTAATCAGCCCCAGCATTTT | CASSLLNQPQHF
TRBJ2-7 | TRBD2 | TRBV18 | - | TGTGCCAGCTCACCATCGGGACTAGCGCAGAACTACGAGCAGTACTTC | CASSPSGLAQNYEQYF
TRBJ2-4 | TRBD2 | TRBV19 | - | TGTGCCAGTAAGGGGCTAGCGGGAGGGCCCAACATTCAGTACTTC | CASKGLAGGPNIQYF
TRBJ1-1 | - | TRBV7-9 | - | TGTGCCAGCAGCTTCTTCGGACTAAATGAAGCTTTCTTT | CASSFFGLNEAFF
TRBJ1-2 | - | TRBV14 | - | TGTGCCAGCAGCCAAGCCTTTAGGGACGCTGCAGGGAGGTATGGCTACACCTTC | CASSQAFRDAAGRYGYTF
TRBJ1-5 | - | TRBV27 | - | TGTGCCAGCAGTTTAGGGGCAGAAGAGGGGCCTTATAGCAATCAGCCCCAGCATTTT | CASSLGAEEGPYSNQPQHF
TRBJ2-1 | - | TRBV4-1 | - | TGCGCCAGCAGCTGGAGCGGTAACTCCTACAATGAGCAGTTCTTC | CASSWSGNSYNEQFF
TRBJ1-6 | - | TRBV30 | - | TGTGCCTGGAGTGTACTATCCGGGGGGCAAGCACCCCTCCACTTT | CAWSVLSGGQAPLHF
TRBJ2-7 | TRBD1 | TRBV27 | - | TGTGCCAGCAGTCCCCGGGACAGGGGGCAAGGGCAGTACTTC | CASSPRDRGQGQYF
TRBJ1-3 | - | TRBV27 | - | TGTGCCAGCAGTCTCAGGGAGACTGGAAACACCATATATTTT | CASSLRETGNTIYF
TRBJ2-3 | TRBD1 | TRBV11-3 | - | TGTGCCAGCAGCTTAGGGACGACAGGGATGGGCACAGATACGCAGTATTTT | CASSLGTTGMGTDTQYF
TRBJ2-2 | - | TRBV1 | - | TGCACCAGCAGCCAAGATATTGGGCAGGGTGACACCGGGGAGCTGTTTTTT | CTSSQDIGQGDTGELFF
TRBJ2-3 | - | TRBV9 | - | TGTGCCAGCAGCCCTACTGGATCAAACACAGATACGCAGTATTTT | CASSPTGSNTDTQYF
TRBJ2-7 | - | TRBV19 | - | TGTGCCAGTAGTCCATCCCCGGAGGAGTACTTC | CASSPSPEEYF
TRBJ2-3 | - | TRBV30 | - | TGTGCCCAGACCCCCGGGCCAAGGGGGACAGATACGCAGTATTTT | CAQTPGPRGTDTQYF
TRBJ2-6 | - | TRBV7-9 | - | TGTGCCAGCAGCTTTGGGGGCCTCGGTGGGGCCAACGTCCTGACTTTC | CASSFGGLGGANVLTF
TRBJ2-7 | TRBD1 | TRBV2 | few | TGTGCCAGCAGTGGGTGGGACAGATTCTACGAGCAGTACTTC | CASSGWDRFYEQYF